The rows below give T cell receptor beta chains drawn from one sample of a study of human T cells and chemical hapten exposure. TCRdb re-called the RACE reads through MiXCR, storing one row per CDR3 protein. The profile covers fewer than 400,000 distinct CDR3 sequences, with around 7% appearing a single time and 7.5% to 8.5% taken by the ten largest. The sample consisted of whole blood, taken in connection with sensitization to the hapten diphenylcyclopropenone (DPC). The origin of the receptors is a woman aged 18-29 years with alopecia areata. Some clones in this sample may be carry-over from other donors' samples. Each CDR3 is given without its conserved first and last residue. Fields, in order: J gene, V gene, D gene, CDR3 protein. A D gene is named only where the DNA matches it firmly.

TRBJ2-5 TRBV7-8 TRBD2 ASSLTPGLAGGGGETQY
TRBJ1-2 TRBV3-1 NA ASSQPGHQFNYGYT
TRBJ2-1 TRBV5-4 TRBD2 ASSFLSGASEQF
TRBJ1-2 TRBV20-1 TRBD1 SASILGTGVNYGYT
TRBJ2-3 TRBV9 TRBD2 ASSVEVAGGTSTDTQY
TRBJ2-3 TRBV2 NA ASSELISGTDTQY
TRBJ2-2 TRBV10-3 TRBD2 AISLAGADNTGELF
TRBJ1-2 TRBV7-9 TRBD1 ASSAGQGTHGYT
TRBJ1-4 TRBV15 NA ATSRVPAEKLF
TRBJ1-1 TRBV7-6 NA ASSPTQGLNTEAF
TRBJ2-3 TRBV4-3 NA ASSQDLGGGPSTDTQY
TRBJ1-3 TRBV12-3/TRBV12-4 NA ASSFGERGNTIY
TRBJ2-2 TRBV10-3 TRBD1 AISAGQGKTGELF
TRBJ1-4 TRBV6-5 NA ASSSETGSNEKLF